This is a list of T cell receptor beta chains from one sample in a study of blood T cell repertoires in COVID-19. Data came from immunoSEQ multiplex PCR; TCRdb stores just in-frame clones and leaves some out. The sample holds 200,000 to 300,000 clones, roughly four fifths seen once. Sequenced input: peripheral blood. Receptor source: a man aged 50 or older with acute or convalescent COVID-19. CDR3s leave out the opening cysteine and the closing phenylalanine or tryptophan. Part of the rows lack a size; the others show once, few, many or a class for expanded clones.

TRBV5-1	TRBJ2-5	few	ASSLMPSGPQETQY
TRBV6-1	TRBJ1-2	NA	ASSEWTGNPYT
TRBV2	TRBJ1-2	NA	ASSRTGNYGYT
TRBV20-1	TRBJ1-1	NA	SASTVMNTEAF
TRBV19	TRBJ1-6	few	ASSGQTYNSPLH
TRBV18	TRBJ2-1	NA	ASSPRQGLYNEQF
TRBV7-9	TRBJ2-1	many	ASSSGRLGNEQF
TRBV11-2	TRBJ2-5	NA	ASSPLPSRETQY
TRBV5-1	TRBJ1-2	NA	ASSDLTGGGYGYT
TRBV7-3	TRBJ2-1	NA	ASSLTTALAAEQF
TRBV15	TRBJ2-2	NA	ATSRGSDRGPLF
TRBV27	TRBJ1-5	NA	ASSYVGGGNQPQH
TRBV20-1	TRBJ1-3	few	SASGQGYGNTIY
TRBV6-5	TRBJ1-2	NA	ATIGQGAPGYT
TRBV6-5	TRBJ2-3	NA	ASSPHRLVTDTQY
TRBV5-1	TRBJ2-7	NA	ASSPGGPSSYEQY
TRBV5-1	TRBJ1-2	NA	ASSGGTGVYGYT
TRBV9	TRBJ2-1	NA	ASSVAWLARYNEQF